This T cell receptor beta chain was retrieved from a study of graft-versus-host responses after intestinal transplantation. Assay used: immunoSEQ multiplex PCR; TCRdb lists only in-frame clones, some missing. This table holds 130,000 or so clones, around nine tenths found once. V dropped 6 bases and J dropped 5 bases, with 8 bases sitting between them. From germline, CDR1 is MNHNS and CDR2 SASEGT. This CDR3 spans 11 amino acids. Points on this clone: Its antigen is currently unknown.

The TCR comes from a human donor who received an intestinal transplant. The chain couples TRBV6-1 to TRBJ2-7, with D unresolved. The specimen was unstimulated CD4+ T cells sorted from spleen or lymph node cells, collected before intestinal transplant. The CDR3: CASRFPNEQYF. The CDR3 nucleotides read TGTGCCAGCAGGTTCCCGAACGAGCAGTACTTC.